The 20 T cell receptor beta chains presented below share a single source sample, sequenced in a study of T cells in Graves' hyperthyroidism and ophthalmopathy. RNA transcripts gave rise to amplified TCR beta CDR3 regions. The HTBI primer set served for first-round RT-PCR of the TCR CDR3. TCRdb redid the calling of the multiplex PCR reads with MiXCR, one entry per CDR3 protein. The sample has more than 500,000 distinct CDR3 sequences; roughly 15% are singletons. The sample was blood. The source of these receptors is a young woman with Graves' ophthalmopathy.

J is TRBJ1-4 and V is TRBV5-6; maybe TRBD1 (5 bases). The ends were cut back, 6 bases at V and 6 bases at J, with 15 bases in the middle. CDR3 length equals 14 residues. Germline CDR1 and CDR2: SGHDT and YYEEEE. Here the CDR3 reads CASTAIGGDEKLFF. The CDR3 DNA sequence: TGTGCCAGCACCGCTATTGGGGGGGATGAAAAACTGTTTTTT.

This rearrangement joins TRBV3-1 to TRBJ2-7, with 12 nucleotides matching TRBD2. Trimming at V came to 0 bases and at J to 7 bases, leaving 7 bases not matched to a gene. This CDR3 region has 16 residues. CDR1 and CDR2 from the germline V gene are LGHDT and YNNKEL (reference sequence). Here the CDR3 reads CASSQDLGLAGGEQYF. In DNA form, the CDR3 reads TGTGCCAGCAGCCAAGATCTTGGGCTAGCGGGAGGGGAGCAGTACTTC.

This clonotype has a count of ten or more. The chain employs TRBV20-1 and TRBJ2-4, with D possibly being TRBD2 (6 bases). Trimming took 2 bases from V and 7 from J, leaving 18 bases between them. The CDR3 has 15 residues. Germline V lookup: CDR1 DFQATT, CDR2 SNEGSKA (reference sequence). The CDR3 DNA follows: TGCAGTGCTAGATCCTTTCCGGGAGATAAGAACATTCAGTACTTC. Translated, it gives CSARSFPGDKNIQYF.

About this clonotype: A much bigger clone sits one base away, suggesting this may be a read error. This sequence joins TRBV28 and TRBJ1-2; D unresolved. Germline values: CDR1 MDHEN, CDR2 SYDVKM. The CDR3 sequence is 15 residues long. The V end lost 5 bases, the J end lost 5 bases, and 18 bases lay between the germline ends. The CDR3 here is CASSRSLGWRYGYTF. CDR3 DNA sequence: TGTGCCAGCAGTAGGTCGTTAGGCTGGAGATATGGCTACACCTTC.

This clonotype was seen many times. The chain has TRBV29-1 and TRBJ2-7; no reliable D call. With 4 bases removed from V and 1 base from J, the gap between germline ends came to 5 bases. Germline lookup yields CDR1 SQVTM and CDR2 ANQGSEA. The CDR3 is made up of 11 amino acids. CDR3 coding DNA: TGCAGCGTTGGGGAATCCTACGAGCAGTACTTC. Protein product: CSVGESYEQYF.

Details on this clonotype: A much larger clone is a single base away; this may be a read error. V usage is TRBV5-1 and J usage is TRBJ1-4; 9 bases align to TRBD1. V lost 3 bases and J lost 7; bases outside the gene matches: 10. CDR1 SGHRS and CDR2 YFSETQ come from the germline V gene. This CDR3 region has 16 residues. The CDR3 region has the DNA TGCGCCAGCAGCTCGCTACCGGGACAGGGAGCTGAAAAACTGTTTTTT. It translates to CASSSLPGQGAEKLFF. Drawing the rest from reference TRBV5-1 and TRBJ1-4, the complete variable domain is KAGVTQTPRYLIKTRGQQVTLSCSPISGHRSVSWYQQTPGQGLQFLFEYFSETQRNKGNFPGRFSGRQFSNSRSEMNVSTLELGDSALYLCASSSLPGQGAEKLFFGSGTQLSVL.

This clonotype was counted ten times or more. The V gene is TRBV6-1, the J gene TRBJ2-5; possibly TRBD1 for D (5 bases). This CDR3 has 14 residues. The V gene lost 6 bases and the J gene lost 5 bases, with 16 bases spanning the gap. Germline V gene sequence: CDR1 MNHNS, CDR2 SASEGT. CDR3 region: CASSQPGIWETQYF. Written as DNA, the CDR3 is TGTGCCAGCAGCCAACCAGGGATTTGGGAGACCCAGTACTTC.

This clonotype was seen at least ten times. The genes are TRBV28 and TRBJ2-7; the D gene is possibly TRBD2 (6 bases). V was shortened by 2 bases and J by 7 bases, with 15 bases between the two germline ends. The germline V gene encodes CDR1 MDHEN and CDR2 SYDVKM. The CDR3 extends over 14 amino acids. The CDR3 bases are TGTGCCAGCAGTTTAGCGGGGACCACGAGGGAGCAGTACTTC. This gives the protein CASSLAGTTREQYF.

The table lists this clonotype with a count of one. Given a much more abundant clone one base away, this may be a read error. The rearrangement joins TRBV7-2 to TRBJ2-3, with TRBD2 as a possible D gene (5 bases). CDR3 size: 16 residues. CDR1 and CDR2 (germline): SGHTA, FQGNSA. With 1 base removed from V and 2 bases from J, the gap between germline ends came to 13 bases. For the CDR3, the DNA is TGTGCCAGCAGCTTAGTGTCGATAGCGTTCACAGATACGCAGTATTTT. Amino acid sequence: CASSLVSIAFTDTQYF.

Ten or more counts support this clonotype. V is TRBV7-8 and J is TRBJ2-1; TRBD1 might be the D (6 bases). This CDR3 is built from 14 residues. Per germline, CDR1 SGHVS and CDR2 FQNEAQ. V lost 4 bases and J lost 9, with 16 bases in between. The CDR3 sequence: CASSSQNRVSEQFF. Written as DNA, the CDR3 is TGTGCCAGCAGCTCACAGAACAGGGTTAGTGAGCAGTTCTTC. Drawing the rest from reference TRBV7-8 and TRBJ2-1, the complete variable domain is GAGVSQSPRYKVAKRGQDVALRCDPISGHVSLFWYQQALGQGPEFLTYFQNEAQLDKSGLPSDRFFAERPEGSVSTLKIQRTQQEDSAVYLCASSSQNRVSEQFFGPGTRLTVL.

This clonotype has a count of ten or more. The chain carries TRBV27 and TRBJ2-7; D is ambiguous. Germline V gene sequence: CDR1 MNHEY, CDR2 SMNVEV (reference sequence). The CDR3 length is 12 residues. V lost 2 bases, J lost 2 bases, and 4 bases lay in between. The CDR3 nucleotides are TGTGCCAGCAGTTTACGGACCTACGAGCAGTACTTC. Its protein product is CASSLRTYEQYF.

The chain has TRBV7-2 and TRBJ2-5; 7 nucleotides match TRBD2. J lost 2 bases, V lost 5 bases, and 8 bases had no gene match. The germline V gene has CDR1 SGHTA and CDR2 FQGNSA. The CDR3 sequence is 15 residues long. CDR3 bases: TGTGCCAGCAGCCTCCGAAGCGGGATTCAAGAGACCCAGTACTTC. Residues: CASSLRSGIQETQYF. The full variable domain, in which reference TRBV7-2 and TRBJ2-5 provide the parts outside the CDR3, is GAGVSQSPSNKVTEKGKDVELRCDPISGHTALYWYRQSLGQGLEFLIYFQGNSAPDKSGLPSDRFSAERTGGSVSTLTIQRTQQEDSAVYLCASSLRSGIQETQYFGPGTRLLVL.

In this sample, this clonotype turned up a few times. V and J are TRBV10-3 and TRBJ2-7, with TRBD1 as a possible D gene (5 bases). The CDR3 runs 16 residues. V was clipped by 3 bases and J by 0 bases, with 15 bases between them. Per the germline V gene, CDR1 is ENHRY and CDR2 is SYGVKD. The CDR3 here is CAISDPLTDSSYEQYF. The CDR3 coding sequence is TGTGCCATCAGTGATCCATTGACAGACAGCTCCTACGAGCAGTACTTC.

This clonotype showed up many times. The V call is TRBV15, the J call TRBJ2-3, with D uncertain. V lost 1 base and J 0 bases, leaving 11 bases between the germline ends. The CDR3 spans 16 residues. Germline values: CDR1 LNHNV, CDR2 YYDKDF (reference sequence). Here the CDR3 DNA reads TGTGCCACCAGCAGAGGGACGGGTTCGAGCACAGATACGCAGTATTTT. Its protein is CATSRGTGSSTDTQYF. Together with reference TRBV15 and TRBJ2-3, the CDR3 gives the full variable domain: DAMVIQNPRYQVTQFGKPVTLSCSQTLNHNVMYWYQQKSSQAPKLLFHYYDKDFNNEADTPDNFQSRRPNTSFCFLDIRSPGLGDTAMYLCATSRGTGSSTDTQYFGPGTRLTVL.

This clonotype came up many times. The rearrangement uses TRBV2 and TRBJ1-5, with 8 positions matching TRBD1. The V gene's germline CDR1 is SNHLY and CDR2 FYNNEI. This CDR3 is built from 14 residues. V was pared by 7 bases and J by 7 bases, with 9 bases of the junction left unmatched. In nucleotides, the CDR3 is TGTGCCAGCAATGGACAGGGCCAAAACCAGCCCCAGCATTTT. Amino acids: CASNGQGQNQPQHF.

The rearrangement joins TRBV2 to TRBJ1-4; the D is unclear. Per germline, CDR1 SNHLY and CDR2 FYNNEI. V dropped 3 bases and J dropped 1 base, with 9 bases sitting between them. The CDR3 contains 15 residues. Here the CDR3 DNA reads TGTGCCAGCAGTGAGACCTTGGGAACTAATGAAAAACTGTTTTTT. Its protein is CASSETLGTNEKLFF.

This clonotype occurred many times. The CDR3 reads CASSLVASVLGGANVLTF. The DNA for the CDR3 is TGCGCCAGCAGCTTGGTTGCTAGCGTCTTGGGAGGGGCCAACGTCCTGACTTTC. The chain has TRBV5-1 and TRBJ2-6; TRBD2 is a possible D gene (6 bases). The V end was cut by 0 bases, the J end by 4 bases, with 17 bases between. Germline assignment: CDR1 SGHRS and CDR2 YFSETQ. The CDR3 spans 18 residues.

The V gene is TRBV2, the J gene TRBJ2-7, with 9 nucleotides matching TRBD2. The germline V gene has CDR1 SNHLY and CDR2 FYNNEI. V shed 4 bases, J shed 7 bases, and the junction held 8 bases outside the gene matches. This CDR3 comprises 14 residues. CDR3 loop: CASSGLAVALEQYF. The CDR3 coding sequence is TGTGCCAGCAGTGGACTAGCGGTGGCCTTAGAGCAGTACTTC.

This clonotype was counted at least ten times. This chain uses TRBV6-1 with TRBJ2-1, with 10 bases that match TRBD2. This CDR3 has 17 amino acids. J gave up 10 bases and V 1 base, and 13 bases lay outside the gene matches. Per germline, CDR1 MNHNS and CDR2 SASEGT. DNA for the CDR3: TGTGCCAGCAGTGAAGTCCGGCCGGCTAGCGGGAGCGACGAGCAGTTCTTC. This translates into CASSEVRPASGSDEQFF.

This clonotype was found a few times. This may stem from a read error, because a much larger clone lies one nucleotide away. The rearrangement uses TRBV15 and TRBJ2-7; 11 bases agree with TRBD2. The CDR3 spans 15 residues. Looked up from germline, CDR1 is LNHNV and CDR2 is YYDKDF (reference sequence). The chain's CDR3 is CATGRELAGAYEQYF. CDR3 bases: TGTGCCACCGGCAGAGAACTAGCGGGAGCCTACGAGCAGTACTTC.